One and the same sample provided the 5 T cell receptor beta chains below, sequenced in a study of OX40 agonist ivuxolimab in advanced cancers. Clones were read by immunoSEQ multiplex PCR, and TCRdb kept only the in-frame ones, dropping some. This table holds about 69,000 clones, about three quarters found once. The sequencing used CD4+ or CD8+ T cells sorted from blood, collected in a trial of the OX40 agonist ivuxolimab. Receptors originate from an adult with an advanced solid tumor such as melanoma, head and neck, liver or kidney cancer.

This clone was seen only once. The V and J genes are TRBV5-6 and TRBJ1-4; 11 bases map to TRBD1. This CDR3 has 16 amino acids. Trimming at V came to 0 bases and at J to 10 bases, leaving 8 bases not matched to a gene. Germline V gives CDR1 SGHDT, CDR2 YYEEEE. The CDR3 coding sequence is TGTGCCAGCAGCTTGGAGGAGGACAGGGGGCGAGGAAAACTGTTTTTT. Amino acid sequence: CASSLEEDRGRGKLFF.

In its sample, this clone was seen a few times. DNA for the CDR3: TGTGCCAGCAGTGTGGTCAGCACCGGGGAGCTGTTTTTT. Translated: CASSVVSTGELFF. This rearrangement joins TRBV2 to TRBJ2-2; no reliable D call. CDR3 length equals 13 residues. Trimming cost V 4 bases and J 4 bases, with 7 bases left between them. Germline values: CDR1 SNHLY, CDR2 FYNNEI. The full variable domain, its missing parts supplied by reference TRBV2 and TRBJ2-2, is EPEVTQTPSHQVTQMGQEVILRCVPISNHLYFYWYRQILGQKVEFLVSFYNNEISEKSEIFDDQFSVERPDGSNFTLKIRSTKLEDSAMYFCASSVVSTGELFFGEGSRLTVL.

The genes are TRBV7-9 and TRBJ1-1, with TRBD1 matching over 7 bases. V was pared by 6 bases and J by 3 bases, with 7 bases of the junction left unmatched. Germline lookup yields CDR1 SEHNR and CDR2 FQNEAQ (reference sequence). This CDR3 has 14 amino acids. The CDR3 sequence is CASRGRGTDTEAFF. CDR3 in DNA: TGTGCCAGCAGAGGCAGGGGGACCGACACTGAAGCTTTCTTT.

The CDR3 protein is CASSWDRSRTEAFF. The CDR3 DNA is TGTGCCAGCAGCTGGGACAGGTCTAGGACTGAAGCTTTCTTT. The chain links TRBV7-9 to TRBJ1-1, with TRBD1 matching over 8 bases. The CDR3 contains 14 residues. The junction had 6 bases not matched to a gene; V was cut back by 4 bases and J by 5 bases. CDR1 is SEHNR and CDR2 is FQNEAQ in the germline V gene (reference sequence).

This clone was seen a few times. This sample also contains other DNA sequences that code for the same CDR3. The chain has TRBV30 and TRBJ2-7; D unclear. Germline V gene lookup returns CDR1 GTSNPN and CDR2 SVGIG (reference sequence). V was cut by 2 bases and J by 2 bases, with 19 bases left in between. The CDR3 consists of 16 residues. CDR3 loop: CAWSTPRATGTYEQYF. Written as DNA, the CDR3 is TGTGCCTGGAGTACCCCACGGGCAACGGGCACCTACGAGCAGTACTTC.